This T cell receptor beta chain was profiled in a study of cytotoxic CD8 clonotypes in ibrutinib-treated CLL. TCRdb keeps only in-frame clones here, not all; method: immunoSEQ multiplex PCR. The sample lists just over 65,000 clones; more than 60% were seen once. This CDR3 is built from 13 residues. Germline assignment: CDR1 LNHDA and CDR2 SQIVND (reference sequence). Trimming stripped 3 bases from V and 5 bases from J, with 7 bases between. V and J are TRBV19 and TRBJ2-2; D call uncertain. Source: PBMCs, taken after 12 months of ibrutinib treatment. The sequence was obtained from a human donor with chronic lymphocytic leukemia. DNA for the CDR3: TGTGCCAGTAGTATCGTCGGTACCGGGGAGCTGTTTTTT. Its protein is CASSIVGTGELFF.